Below, one T cell receptor beta chain is given with its context. The CDR3 consists of 16 residues. Germline CDR1 is MDHEN and CDR2 is SYDVKM. The ends lost 5 bases at V and 11 bases at J; junction bases unmatched: 14. In the authors' methods: Amplification from reference gene primers served as the basis for estimated nucleated cell counts. The protocol was immunoSEQ multiplex PCR, while the TCRdb copy is restricted to in-frame clones and leaves out a portion. The D gene and trimming were derived from the DNA, and the V and J assignments and clone size from that table. The sample carries around 260,000 clones, around 89% recorded once. The sample belongs to a study of blood T cell repertoires in COVID-19. The overall study: Samples of COVID-19 (acute and convalescent) were obtained from the United States, Italy and Spain. Sources were T cells, B-cell-depleted T cells, or PBMCs; the material itself was cDNA or gDNA.

Input material: peripheral blood. The J gene is TRBJ1-5, the V gene TRBV28, with 11 bases matching TRBD1. The sequence derives from a young man with acute or convalescent COVID-19. The CDR3 DNA reads TGTGCCAGCAGTCAACAACCGGGACAGGGGGAATTCACCCAGCATTTT. This gives the protein CASSQQPGQGEFTQHF.